The 14 T cell receptor beta chains in this list originate from one sample, sequenced in a study of blood T cell repertoires in COVID-19. Generated by immunoSEQ multiplex PCR, the TCRdb table keeps only in-frame clones and is missing some. The sample lists about 38,000 clones; 75% to 90% were seen once. Sequencing used peripheral blood. The receptors shown here come from a man in his fifties with active or convalescent COVID-19.

DNA of the CDR3: TGTGCCAGTAGTCGACGGACTAGCGGGGTTGCAGATACGCAGTATTTT. It codes for CASSRRTSGVADTQYF. This chain uses TRBV19 with TRBJ2-3; 12 bases line up with TRBD2. Germline CDR1 and CDR2: LNHDA and SQIVND (reference sequence). Trimming at V came to 5 bases and at J to 4 bases, leaving 7 bases not matched to a gene. CDR3 length: 16 amino acids.

V usage is TRBV3-1 (or the pseudogene TRBV3-2) and J usage is TRBJ1-5, with 8 positions matching TRBD1. V gave up 3 bases and J gave up 2 bases; unmatched junction bases: 6. This CDR3 comprises 16 residues. Germline CDR1 LGHDT, CDR2 YNNKEL (reference sequence). The CDR3 here is CASSQGQVGGNQPQHF. The CDR3 DNA reads as TGTGCCAGCAGCCAGGGACAGGTCGGGGGCAATCAGCCCCAGCATTTT.

V usage is TRBV9 and J usage is TRBJ1-1; D gene ambiguous. The CDR3 covers 12 residues. V was clipped by 0 bases and J by 7 bases, with 7 bases between them. Germline CDR1 is SGDLS and CDR2 is YYNGEE. The chain's CDR3 is CASSVATGEAFF. CDR3 nucleotide sequence: TGTGCCAGCAGCGTAGCTACGGGTGAAGCTTTCTTT.

As regards this clone: The sample contains more than one DNA sequence encoding this CDR3. This chain links TRBV7-3 with TRBJ2-1; 7 bases are a match to TRBD2. The CDR3 spans 15 residues. Germline V lookup: CDR1 SGHTA, CDR2 FQGTGA. Trimming took 8 bases from V and 12 from J; bases not matched to a gene: 19. The CDR3 loop is CASRRLAGGPGGQFF. The CDR3 DNA reads TGTGCCAGCCGCCGACTCGCGGGCGGGCCGGGGGGGCAGTTCTTC.

The chain joins TRBV29-1 to TRBJ2-3; 12 nucleotides align to TRBD2. Germline V gene data show CDR1 as SQVTM and CDR2 as ANQGSEA. J gave up 6 bases and V 4 bases, and 11 bases lay outside the gene matches. The CDR3 has 16 residues. The CDR3 DNA reads as TGCAGCGTTGCCCATGACACTAGCGGGAGGTCCGATACGCAGTATTTT. Its protein product is CSVAHDTSGRSDTQYF.

This clone occurred once. The rearrangement links TRBV19 to TRBJ1-2, with TRBD1 matching 8 bases. The trim removed 4 bases at V and 8 bases at J, leaving 6 bases unmatched. This CDR3 is 13 amino acids long. From germline, CDR1 is LNHDA and CDR2 SQIVND (reference sequence). The DNA for the CDR3 is TGTGCCAGTAGTACGGGACAGGTCGGCGGCTACACCTTC. Protein: CASSTGQVGGYTF. The full variable domain, in which reference TRBV19 and TRBJ1-2 provide the parts outside the CDR3, is DGGITQSPKYLFRKEGQNVTLSCEQNLNHDAMYWYRQDPGQGLRLIYYSQIVNDFQKGDIAEGYSVSREKKESFPLTVTSAQKNPTAFYLCASSTGQVGGYTFGSGTRLTVV.

The genes are TRBV11-2 and TRBJ1-5; D gene ambiguous. V shed 5 bases and J shed 3 bases, with 11 bases lying between them. Germline CDR1 is SGHAT and CDR2 is FQNNGV. The CDR3 covers 14 residues. The CDR3 here is CASSPGLINQPQHF. Written as DNA, the CDR3 is TGTGCCAGCAGCCCAGGACTGATCAATCAGCCCCAGCATTTT.

The chain employs TRBV18 and TRBJ1-5; 10 nucleotides line up with TRBD1. J gave up 5 bases and V 3 bases, and 1 base lay outside the gene matches. This CDR3 contains 14 residues. Looked up from germline, CDR1 is KGHSH and CDR2 is LQKENI. The DNA of the CDR3 is TGTGCCAGCTCACCGGGACAGGGGTATCAGCCCCAGCATTTT. It specifies CASSPGQGYQPQHF.

This clone was seen once. The CDR3 loop is CSVDPGQSSYNEQFF. The CDR3 coding sequence is TGCAGCGTTGACCCGGGACAGAGCTCCTACAATGAGCAGTTCTTC. V gene TRBV29-1 combines with J gene TRBJ2-1, with 7 positions matching TRBD1. The germline V gene has CDR1 SQVTM and CDR2 ANQGSEA. CDR3 length equals 15 residues. V trimming: 3 bases; J trimming: 0 bases; junction bases outside the gene matches: 5.

The rearrangement joins TRBV9 to TRBJ2-5, with 9 bases lining up with TRBD2. CDR3 length: 15 amino acids. V shed 0 bases and J 5 bases; nucleotides not matched to a gene: 5. Germline V CDR1 and CDR2: SGDLS, YYNGEE. Written as DNA, the CDR3 is TGTGCCAGCAGCGTAGACGGTGCGGGGGGGGAGACCCAGTACTTC. Its translation is CASSVDGAGGETQYF.

This clone was recorded once. The rearrangement joins TRBV28 to TRBJ1-5, with no clear D. In germline, CDR1 is MDHEN, CDR2 SYDVKM. The CDR3 spans 13 residues. Trimming shortened V by 7 bases and J by 4 bases, and 11 bases separated the two germline ends. This CDR3 is CASTGLVNQPQHF. CDR3 DNA sequence: TGTGCCAGCACGGGGTTGGTAAATCAGCCCCAGCATTTT.

The J gene is TRBJ1-5, the V gene TRBV28; no clear D. V lost 7 bases and J lost 0, with 10 bases in between. The germline V gene encodes CDR1 MDHEN and CDR2 SYDVKM. The CDR3 is 14 residues long. The CDR3: CASTQVYSNQPQHF. The DNA of the CDR3 is TGTGCCAGCACCCAAGTCTATAGCAATCAGCCCCAGCATTTT.

The J gene is TRBJ1-1, the V gene TRBV5-1; 8 positions match TRBD1. V trimming: 4 bases; J trimming: 1 base; junction bases outside the gene matches: 6. The germline V gene encodes CDR1 SGHRS and CDR2 YFSETQ. The CDR3 consists of 15 residues. The CDR3 sequence: CASSTPGGANTEAFF. CDR3 nucleotides: TGCGCCAGCAGCACCCCAGGGGGCGCGAACACTGAAGCTTTCTTT.

This clone was observed a single time. The chain combines TRBV2 with TRBJ2-4; the match to TRBD1 covers 7 bases. This CDR3 is built from 17 residues. The germline gives CDR1 SNHLY, CDR2 FYNNEI. The ends lost 6 bases at V and 1 base at J; junction bases unmatched: 12. This CDR3 is CASRDRERVAAKNIQYF. For the CDR3, the DNA is TGTGCCAGCAGAGACAGGGAAAGGGTTGCGGCCAAAAACATTCAGTACTTC.